This TCR beta chain was retrieved from a study of blood T cells in healthy people across ages. Notes on the study in general: Relative to aged donors, long-lived donors carried more naive CD4+ cells and displayed higher diversity.

Total RNA extraction produced at least 5.5 micrograms (per sample) for the study. The CDR3 loop spans 15 amino acids. The V gene's germline CDR1 is SGHKS and CDR2 YYEKEE (reference sequence). The V and J ends lost 4 bases and 2 bases, in that order; junction bases with no gene match: 5. This clonotype was found many times. Its antigen is unknown. Together with a sample-barcoded 5' primer, a J-beta primer mix was included in a second PCR lasting roughly 6 to 12 cycles. MiXCR, run by TCRdb on the 5' RACE reads, gives a single entry per CDR3 protein. The sample holds about 1.6 million distinct CDR3 sequences, roughly a third seen once.

The J gene is TRBJ2-3, the V gene TRBV5-5, with 9 nucleotides matching TRBD2. This clonotype was sampled from a woman aged 25-40 years in good health. The material sequenced was blood. CDR3 loop: CASSPIAGATDTQYF. The CDR3 DNA follows: TGTGCCAGCAGCCCCATAGCGGGAGCCACAGATACGCAGTATTTT.